The 24 T cell receptor beta chains below all came from one sample that was sequenced in a study of cytomegalovirus exposure and HLA in healthy donors. Both 60 Vbeta primers and 13 Jbeta primers went into the PCR. Sequencing used immunoSEQ multiplex PCR; TCRdb keeps in-frame clones, though not all of them. In the table there are roughly 180,000 clones, roughly 80% of which are singletons. Sequencing was done on a sample of PBMCs. These receptors were collected from a boy between 10 and 17 years old in good health and CMV-seronegative.

This clone has a single count. The chain is built from TRBV15 and TRBJ2-3; TRBD1 aligns across 8 bases. J gave up 3 bases and V 0 bases, and 5 bases lay outside the gene matches. This CDR3 contains 16 residues. Germline V gives CDR1 LNHNV, CDR2 YYDKDF (reference sequence). CDR3 nucleotides: TGTGCCACCAGCAGAGATCAGGGGGCGAGGACAGATACGCAGTATTTT. Translated, it gives CATSRDQGARTDTQYF.

The chain uses TRBV29-1 and TRBJ1-1, with no clear D. Germline CDR1 is SQVTM and CDR2 is ANQGSEA. CDR3 length equals 11 residues. V lost 1 base to trimming and J lost 5 bases, with 5 bases between them. CDR3 sequence reads: CSVEGRTEAFF. Here the CDR3 DNA reads TGCAGCGTTGAAGGCAGGACTGAAGCTTTCTTT.

The chain links TRBV25-1 to TRBJ2-2, with D tentatively TRBD1 (5 bases). From germline, CDR1 is MGHDK and CDR2 SYGVNS. V gave up 2 bases and J gave up 4 bases, with 11 bases separating them. The CDR3 runs to 15 residues. For the CDR3, the DNA is TGTGCCAGCAGTGAAACGGCAGGGCGCACCGGGGAGCTGTTTTTT. This encodes CASSETAGRTGELFF.

The chain employs TRBV30 and TRBJ2-5; possible D gene TRBD1, 5 bases. Trimming stripped 1 base from V and 3 bases from J, with 9 bases between. Germline V gives CDR1 GTSNPN, CDR2 SVGIG (reference sequence). CDR3 size: 13 residues. DNA of the CDR3: TGTGCCTGGAGTGGACAGTCCAAAGAGACCCAGTACTTC. The encoded protein is CAWSGQSKETQYF.

The gene calls are TRBV15 and TRBJ1-4; D might be TRBD1 (6 bases). Germline assignment: CDR1 LNHNV and CDR2 YYDKDF (reference sequence). Trimming cost V 0 bases and J 8 bases, with 13 bases left between them. This CDR3 has 15 amino acids. In nucleotides, the CDR3 is TGTGCCACCAGCAGAGAAGGGGGGGTTGGGGAAAAACTGTTTTTT. Translating gives CATSREGGVGEKLFF.

This rearrangement joins TRBV6-1 to TRBJ1-1; maybe TRBD1 (5 bases). Germline assignment: CDR1 MNHNS and CDR2 SASEGT. Trimming pared 6 bases from V and 1 base from J, leaving 9 bases between. This CDR3 spans 13 amino acids. CDR3 sequence: CASRDTSNTEAFF. The CDR3 DNA reads TGTGCCAGCAGGGACACCTCGAACACTGAAGCTTTCTTT.

The CDR3 region is CASSLEGRNTEAFF. CDR3 DNA: TGTGCCAGCAGCTTGGAGGGGAGAAACACTGAAGCTTTCTTT. The chain links TRBV7-9 to TRBJ1-1, with TRBD1 as a possible D gene (5 bases). Trimming cost V 3 bases and J 2 bases, with 10 bases left between them. Germline V gives CDR1 SEHNR, CDR2 FQNEAQ (reference sequence). The CDR3 covers 14 residues.

This sequence joins TRBV25-1 and TRBJ1-5; unclear D gene. This CDR3 is 13 amino acids long. In germline, CDR1 is MGHDK, CDR2 SYGVNS. Trimming shortened V by 4 bases and J by 4 bases, and 8 bases separated the two germline ends. For the CDR3, the DNA is TGTGCCAGCAGTGGCGCCGGGAATCAGCCCCAGCATTTT. Residues: CASSGAGNQPQHF. Looking up the rest from reference TRBV25-1 and TRBJ1-5 gives the full variable domain: EADIYQTPRYLVIGTGKKITLECSQTMGHDKMYWYQQDPGMELHLIHYSYGVNSTEKGDLSSESTVSRIRTEHFPLTLESARPSHTSQYLCASSGAGNQPQHFGDGTRLSIL.

The chain carries TRBV15 and TRBJ2-7; tentative D call: TRBD2 (6 bases). The CDR3 contains 13 residues. Per germline, CDR1 LNHNV and CDR2 YYDKDF (reference sequence). V lost 1 base and J 6 bases, leaving 10 bases between the germline ends. The CDR3 bases are TGTGCCACCAGCAGAGTTGGAGGGCCCGAGCAGTACTTC. This translates into CATSRVGGPEQYF.

The J gene is TRBJ2-3, the V gene TRBV7-2, with 11 bases lining up with TRBD2. The CDR3 sequence is 17 residues long. The germline CDR1 and CDR2 sequences are SGHTA and FQGNSA. Germline trimming cut 5 bases from V and 4 bases from J; bases unmatched to any gene: 11. The CDR3 nucleotides are TGTGCCAGCAGCCTGGGACTAGCGGCTTGGGGGGCAGATACGCAGTATTTT. It specifies CASSLGLAAWGADTQYF.

This CDR3 reads CAIRDALQGNTDTQYF. CDR3 DNA: TGTGCCATCCGCGATGCATTACAGGGAAACACAGATACGCAGTATTTT. This rearrangement joins TRBV10-3 to TRBJ2-3, with a possible D match to TRBD1 (6 bases). Between the trimmed V and J ends, which lost 8 bases and 2 bases, there was a span of 20 bases. The germline V gene has CDR1 ENHRY and CDR2 SYGVKD. The CDR3 totals 16 residues.

The table lists this clone with a few counts. V and J are TRBV6-5 and TRBJ1-1, with D possibly matching TRBD1 (5 bases). The V gene's germline CDR1 is MNHEY and CDR2 SVGAGI. The CDR3 length is 14 residues. The V gene lost 2 bases and the J gene lost 3 bases, with 10 bases spanning the gap. The CDR3 is CASSYEGVDTEAFF. CDR3 in DNA: TGTGCCAGCAGTTACGAAGGGGTAGACACTGAAGCTTTCTTT.

The J gene is TRBJ1-2, the V gene TRBV5-6; TRBD1 matches 8 bases. J was trimmed by 7 bases and V by 5 bases; bases with no gene match: 13. The CDR3 is 15 residues long. Looked up from germline, CDR1 is SGHDT and CDR2 is YYEEEE. CDR3 DNA: TGTGCCAGCAGGAAGGACAGGGTCGGATTAAGTGGCTACACCTTC. Protein sequence: CASRKDRVGLSGYTF.

This clone was detected once. The V call is TRBV19, the J call TRBJ1-1; the match to TRBD1 covers 7 bases. Germline V gene sequence: CDR1 LNHDA, CDR2 SQIVND (reference sequence). With 6 bases clipped from V and 5 bases from J, the junction kept 9 bases outside the gene matches. There are 14 residues in the CDR3. The CDR3 DNA reads TGTGCCAGTAGGGGGGGCAGGGGGTGGACTGAAGCTTTCTTT. It encodes CASRGGRGWTEAFF.

The chain combines TRBV30 with TRBJ2-7; 7 bases agree with TRBD1. CDR3 length: 12 amino acids. The V gene's germline CDR1 is GTSNPN and CDR2 SVGIG (reference sequence). V shed 2 bases, J shed 6 bases, and the junction held 4 bases outside the gene matches. CDR3 sequence: CAWSLTGFEQYF. For the CDR3, the DNA is TGTGCCTGGAGTCTGACAGGGTTCGAGCAGTACTTC.

The chain joins TRBV19 to TRBJ1-4, with 7 nucleotides matching TRBD1. CDR3 length equals 15 residues. Germline trimming cut 4 bases from V and 7 bases from J; bases unmatched to any gene: 9. Germline V gene lookup returns CDR1 LNHDA and CDR2 SQIVND (reference sequence). CDR3 sequence (DNA): TGTGCCAGTAGTACCCACGACAGGGAGGCTGAAAAACTGTTTTTT. Translating gives CASSTHDREAEKLFF.

The rearrangement joins TRBV5-4 to TRBJ2-5, with 10 bases identical to TRBD1. The germline V gene has CDR1 SGHNT and CDR2 YYREEE (reference sequence). This CDR3 region has 14 residues. The V gene end was trimmed by 4 bases and the J gene end by 4 bases; junction bases not matched to a gene: 4. CDR3 in amino acids: CASSPDRGLETQYF. CDR3 sequence (DNA): TGTGCCAGCAGCCCCGACAGGGGGCTAGAGACCCAGTACTTC. Complete variable domain (other parts from reference TRBV5-4 and TRBJ2-5): ETGVTQSPTHLIKTRGQQVTLRCSSQSGHNTVSWYQQALGQGPQFIFQYYREEENGRGNFPPRFSGLQFPNYSSELNVNALELDDSALYLCASSPDRGLETQYFGPGTRLLVL.

This clone was counted once. J is TRBJ1-3 and V is TRBV7-6; D unresolved. V was shortened by 8 bases and J by 1 base, with 15 bases between the two germline ends. CDR3 length: 15 residues. The V gene's germline CDR1 is SGHVS and CDR2 FNYEAQ. CDR3 sequence (DNA): TGTGCCAGCGGAACCACAGCAGATTCTGGAAACACCATATATTTT. It is translated as CASGTTADSGNTIYF.

This sequence joins TRBV2 and TRBJ2-2; 9 positions agree with TRBD2. Trimming cost V 2 bases and J 4 bases; bases outside gene matches: 5. Germline V gives CDR1 SNHLY, CDR2 FYNNEI. This CDR3 region has 16 residues. The CDR3 DNA sequence: TGTGCCAGCAGTGAATTGGGCGGGAGGGCCACCGGGGAGCTGTTTTTT. This translates into CASSELGGRATGELFF.

The V and J genes are TRBV13 and TRBJ2-7; D may be TRBD2 (6 bases). V dropped 5 bases and J dropped 0 bases, with 8 bases sitting between them. CDR3 size: 13 residues. Germline CDR1 is PRHDT and CDR2 is FYEKMQ (reference sequence). CDR3 region: CASSAGSSYEQYF. The CDR3 DNA reads TGTGCCAGCAGCGCCGGGAGCTCCTACGAGCAGTACTTC.

About this clone: Its ends do not fully match the called genes, so a read error is possible. This sequence joins TRBV7-9 and TRBJ1-2, with D uncertain. The CDR3 has 14 residues. Germline V gene data show CDR1 as SEHNR and CDR2 as FQNEAQ (reference sequence). This CDR3 reads CSSSLPTPNYGYTF. The CDR3, as DNA: TGTTCCAGCAGCTTACCGACACCTAACTATGGCTACACCTTC. The variable domain in full, with the rest retrieved from reference TRBV7-9 and TRBJ1-2, is DTGVSQNPRHKITKRGQNVTFRCDPISEHNRLYWYRQTLGQGPEFLTYFQNEAQLEKSRLLSDRFSAERPKGSFSTLEIQRTEQGDSAMYLCSSSLPTPNYGYTFGSGTRLTVV.

This chain links TRBV6-1 with TRBJ1-5, with TRBD1 as a possible D gene (6 bases). Trimming removed 1 base at V and 5 bases at J, with 9 bases between. Germline V gene data show CDR1 as MNHNS and CDR2 as SASEGT. CDR3 length equals 14 residues. The CDR3 bases are TGTGCCAGCAGTGAAGGGACAGACTATCAGCCCCAGCATTTT. This translates into CASSEGTDYQPQHF.

This chain joins TRBV6-5 and TRBJ1-2, with D maybe TRBD1 (5 bases). Germline CDR1 is MNHEY and CDR2 is SVGAGI. CDR3 length: 14 amino acids. The V and J ends lost 5 bases and 0 bases respectively, with 10 bases between them. CDR3 in DNA: TGTGCCAGCAGTCCTTCGGGGGCTAACTATGGCTACACCTTC. Translating it yields CASSPSGANYGYTF.

The chain has TRBV27 and TRBJ1-3; D possibly corresponds to TRBD1 (5 bases). V lost 3 bases and J 3 bases, leaving 9 bases between the germline ends. The CDR3 is made up of 14 amino acids. Germline V gene sequence: CDR1 MNHEY, CDR2 SMNVEV (reference sequence). The CDR3, as DNA: TGTGCCAGCAGTTTGCTAGGGGTTGGAAACACCATATATTTT. Amino acid sequence: CASSLLGVGNTIYF.